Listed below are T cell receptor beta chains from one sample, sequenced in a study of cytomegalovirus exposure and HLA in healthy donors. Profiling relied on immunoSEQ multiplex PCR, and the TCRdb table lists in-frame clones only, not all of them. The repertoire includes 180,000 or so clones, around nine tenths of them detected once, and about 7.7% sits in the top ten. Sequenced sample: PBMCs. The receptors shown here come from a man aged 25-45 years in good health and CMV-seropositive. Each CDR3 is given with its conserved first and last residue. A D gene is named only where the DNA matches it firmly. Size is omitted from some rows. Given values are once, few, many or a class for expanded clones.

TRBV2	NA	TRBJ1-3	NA	CASRPRASSGNTIYF	TGTGCCAGCAGACCCCGAGCGAGCTCTGGAAACACCATATATTTT
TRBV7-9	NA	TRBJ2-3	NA	CASSLVGGLLTDTQYF	TGTGCCAGCAGCTTAGTTGGGGGCCTCCTCACAGATACGCAGTATTTT
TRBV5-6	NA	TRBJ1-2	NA	CASSLEEENYGYTF	TGTGCCAGCAGCTTGGAAGAGGAGAACTATGGCTACACCTTC
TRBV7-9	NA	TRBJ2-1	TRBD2	CASTLAGGPHNEQFF	TGTGCCAGCACCCTAGCGGGGGGGCCCCACAATGAGCAGTTCTTC
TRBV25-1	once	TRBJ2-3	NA	CASSMQGFADTQYF	TGTGCCAGCAGTATGCAAGGATTCGCAGATACGCAGTATTTT
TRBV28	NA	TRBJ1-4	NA	CAATGGWELFF	TGTGCCGCTACGGGGGGCTGGGAACTGTTTTTT
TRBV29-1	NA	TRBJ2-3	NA	CSAESWGSYTDTQYF	TGCAGCGCCGAATCGTGGGGGAGCTACACAGATACGCAGTATTTT
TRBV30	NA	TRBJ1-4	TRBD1	CAWSIKRDRKNEKLFF	TGTGCCTGGAGCATTAAACGGGACAGGAAGAATGAAAAACTGTTTTTT
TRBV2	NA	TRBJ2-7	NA	CASGLGYEQYF	TGTGCCAGCGGTTTGGGGTACGAGCAGTACTTC
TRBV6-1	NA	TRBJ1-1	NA	CASSEEAGRGDLRWEAFF	TGTGCCAGCAGTGAAGAAGCAGGACGGGGGGATCTCCGCTGGGAAGCTTTCTTT
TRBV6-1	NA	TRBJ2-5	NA	CASSEIGKGSGETQYF	TGTGCCAGCAGTGAAATCGGAAAAGGGTCGGGGGAGACCCAGTACTTC
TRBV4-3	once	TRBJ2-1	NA	CASSSGGPYEQFF	TGCGCCAGCAGCTCCGGGGGGCCCTATGAGCAGTTCTTC
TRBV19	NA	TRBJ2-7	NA	CASSILHGAAYEQYF	TGTGCCAGTAGTATTCTTCATGGAGCCGCCTACGAGCAGTACTTC
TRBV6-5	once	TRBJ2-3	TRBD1	CASSYRGPPSTDTQYF	TGTGCCAGCAGTTACAGGGGGCCTCCTAGCACAGATACGCAGTATTTT
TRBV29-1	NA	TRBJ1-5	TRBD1	CSARTGDQPQHF	TGCAGCGCCAGGACAGGCGATCAGCCCCAGCATTTT
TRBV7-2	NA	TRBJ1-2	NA	CASSLGGSETNYGYTF	TGTGCCAGCAGCTTAGGGGGCTCAGAAACTAACTATGGCTACACCTTC
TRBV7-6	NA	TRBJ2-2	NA	CASSLARNRAGELFF	TGTGCCAGCAGCTTAGCCCGGAACAGGGCCGGGGAGCTGTTTTTT
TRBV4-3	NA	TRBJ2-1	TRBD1	CASSQGTGVYNEQFF	TGCGCCAGCAGCCAAGGGACAGGGGTCTACAATGAGCAGTTCTTC